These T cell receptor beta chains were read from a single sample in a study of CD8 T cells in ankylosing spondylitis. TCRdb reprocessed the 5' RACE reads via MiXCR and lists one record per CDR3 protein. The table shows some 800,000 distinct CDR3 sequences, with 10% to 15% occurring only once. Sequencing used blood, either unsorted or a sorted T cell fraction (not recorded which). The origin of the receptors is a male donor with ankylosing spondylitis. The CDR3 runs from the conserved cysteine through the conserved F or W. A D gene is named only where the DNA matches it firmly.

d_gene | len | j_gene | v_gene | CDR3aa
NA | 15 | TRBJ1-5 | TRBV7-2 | CASSFQGSLNQPQHF
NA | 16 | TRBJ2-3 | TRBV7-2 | CASSLERQATTDTQYF
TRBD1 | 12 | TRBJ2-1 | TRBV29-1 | CSVVPGGNEQFF
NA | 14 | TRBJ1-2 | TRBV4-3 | CASSQDRREAGYTF
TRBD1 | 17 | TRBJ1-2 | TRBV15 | CATSRFRVDRGNYGYTF
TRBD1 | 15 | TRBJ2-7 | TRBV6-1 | CASSPRLGQGYEQYF
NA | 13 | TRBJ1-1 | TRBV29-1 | CSAHNRGWTEAFF
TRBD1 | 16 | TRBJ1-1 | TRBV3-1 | CASSQGGTGGRGEAFF
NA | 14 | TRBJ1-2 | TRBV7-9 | CASTNKVTVGGYTF
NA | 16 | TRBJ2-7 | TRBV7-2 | CASSSQRASRSYEQYF
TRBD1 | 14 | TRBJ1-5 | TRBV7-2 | CASSRTGVNQPQHF
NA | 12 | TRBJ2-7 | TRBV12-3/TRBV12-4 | CASSAAVYEQYF
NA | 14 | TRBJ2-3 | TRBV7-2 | CAISFRDITDTQYF
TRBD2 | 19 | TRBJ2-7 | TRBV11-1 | CASSRASATSGSFPNEQYF
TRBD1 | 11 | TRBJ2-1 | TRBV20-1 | CSAKGGDEQFF
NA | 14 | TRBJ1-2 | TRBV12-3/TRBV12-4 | CASSLRDFHYGYTF
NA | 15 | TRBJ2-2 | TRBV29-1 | CSVTMRGRIAGELFF
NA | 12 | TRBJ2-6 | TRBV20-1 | CSALTLAGVLTF
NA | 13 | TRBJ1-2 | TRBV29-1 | CSVGMRLSYGYTF
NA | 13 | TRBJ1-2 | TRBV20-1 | CSARASENYGYTF
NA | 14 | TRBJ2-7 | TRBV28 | CASRAGRQTDEQYF
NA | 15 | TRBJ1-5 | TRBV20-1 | CSARGGEVKGQPQHF
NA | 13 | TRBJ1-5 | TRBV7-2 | CASSRQADQPQHF
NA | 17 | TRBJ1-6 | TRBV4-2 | CASSQESRVGYNSPLHF
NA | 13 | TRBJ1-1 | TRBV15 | CATSTGTRGYAFF
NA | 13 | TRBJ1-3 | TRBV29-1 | CSVQDGRKRTIYF
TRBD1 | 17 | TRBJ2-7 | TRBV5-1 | CASSLVHRGHTRSEQYF
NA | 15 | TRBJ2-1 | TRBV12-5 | CASAPDRHSYNEQFF